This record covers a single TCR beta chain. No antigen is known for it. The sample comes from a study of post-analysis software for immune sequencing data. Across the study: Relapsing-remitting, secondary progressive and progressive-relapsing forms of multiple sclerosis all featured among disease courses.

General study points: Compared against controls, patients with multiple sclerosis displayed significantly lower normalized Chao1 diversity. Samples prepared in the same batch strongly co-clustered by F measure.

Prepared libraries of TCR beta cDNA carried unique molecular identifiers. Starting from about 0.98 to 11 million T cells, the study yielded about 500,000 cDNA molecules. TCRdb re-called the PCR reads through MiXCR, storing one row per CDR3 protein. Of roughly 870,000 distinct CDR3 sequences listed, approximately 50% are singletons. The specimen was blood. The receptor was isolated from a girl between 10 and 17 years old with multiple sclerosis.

CDR3 in DNA: TGTGCCAGCAAGGAGACAGATAGCAATCAGCCCCAGCATTTT. It specifies CASKETDSNQPQHF. The chain recombines TRBV6-6 with TRBJ1-5; a weak D match, TRBD1 (5 bases). V was cut by 7 bases and J by 0 bases, with 10 bases left in between. The germline V gene encodes CDR1 MNHNY and CDR2 SVGAGI (reference sequence). This CDR3 spans 14 amino acids.